Listed here is a single TCR beta chain. No antigen is known for it. It was into CD45RA+ naive and CD45RA-negative memory subsets that the CD4+ cells were split. Germline V gene lookup returns CDR1 SGHVS and CDR2 FQNEAQ. V gave up 0 bases and J gave up 6 bases, with 12 bases separating them. CDR3 length: 14 amino acids. Assay runs were performed at deep level. Data came from immunoSEQ multiplex PCR; TCRdb stores just in-frame clones and leaves some out. The sample gives roughly 500,000 clones, roughly 95% of which show up once; approximately 0.06% is in the top ten. The data were taken from a study of shared clonotypes between healthy human individuals. General study results and limits: Among the subsets, naive ones generally showed larger estimated richness than memory ones.

This TCR was recovered from a woman under 40 in good health. Material: naive CD4+ T cells sorted from blood. Indicated subset: CD45RA+ positively selected. The V and J genes are TRBV7-8 and TRBJ2-7; unclear D gene. In DNA, the CDR3 is TGTGCCAGCAGCTTAGCGCTTGGGTTTGGCGAGCAGTACTTC. Protein product: CASSLALGFGEQYF.